Listed here are 21 T cell receptor beta chains from one sample, sequenced in a study of OX40 agonist ivuxolimab in advanced cancers. TCRdb's table, derived via immunoSEQ multiplex PCR, lists solely in-frame clones and lacks some. The sample comprises about 63,000 clones, roughly 80% of which are singletons, and roughly 1.6% rests with the top ten. This specimen consisted of CD4+ or CD8+ T cells sorted from blood, obtained in a trial of the OX40 agonist ivuxolimab. These receptors came from an adult with an advanced solid tumor such as melanoma, head and neck, liver or kidney cancer.

The chain recombines TRBV7-2 with TRBJ2-7; 8 bases match TRBD1. Germline V gene sequence: CDR1 SGHTA, CDR2 FQGNSA. With V trimmed by 6 bases and J by 1 base, 11 bases remained unmatched. The CDR3 is 16 amino acids. CDR3 sequence reads: CASSRDRPPISYEQYF. In DNA, the CDR3 is TGTGCCAGCAGTCGGGACAGGCCTCCTATTTCCTACGAGCAGTACTTC.

V gene TRBV2 combines with J gene TRBJ1-2; perhaps TRBD1 as D (5 bases). This CDR3 contains 14 residues. V gave up 3 bases and J gave up 3 bases, with 11 bases separating them. Germline V gives CDR1 SNHLY, CDR2 FYNNEI. CDR3 coding DNA: TGTGCCAGCAGTGACAGGGTTGTCGACTATGGCTACACCTTC. Translating it yields CASSDRVVDYGYTF.

This clone appeared once. This sequence joins TRBV2 and TRBJ2-5, with D possibly being TRBD1 (5 bases). Germline-derived CDR1 and CDR2 are SNHLY and FYNNEI. The V gene lost 6 bases and the J gene lost 3 bases, with 23 bases spanning the gap. The CDR3 totals 17 residues. Here the CDR3 reads CASSPPWLDQGEETQYF. CDR3 sequence (DNA): TGTGCCAGCAGCCCCCCCTGGCTGGACCAGGGCGAAGAGACCCAGTACTTC.

The V and J genes are TRBV4-2 and TRBJ1-2, with no clear D. Trimming removed 4 bases at V and 5 bases at J, with 14 bases between. CDR1 is LGHNA, CDR2 YNFKEQ, per germline. This CDR3 has 14 amino acids. CDR3 DNA: TGTGCCAGCAGCCTTGAGGCCGCGACTTATGGCTACACCTTC. This encodes CASSLEAATYGYTF.

Only one count was recorded for this clone. V usage is TRBV30 and J usage is TRBJ1-4, with 10 bases fitting TRBD1. This CDR3 comprises 14 residues. Germline trimming cut 3 bases from V and 10 bases from J; bases unmatched to any gene: 8. Germline V CDR1 and CDR2: GTSNPN, SVGIG (reference sequence). DNA of the CDR3: TGTGCCTGGAGCCCGGGACAGGGGATCGGAAAACTGTTTTTT. Residues: CAWSPGQGIGKLFF.

This clone was seen once. The chain couples TRBV29-1 to TRBJ1-4; D remains ambiguous. The V end lost 5 bases, the J end lost 0 bases, and 7 bases lay between the germline ends. The CDR3 is made up of 13 amino acids. Germline values: CDR1 SQVTM, CDR2 ANQGSEA. The chain's CDR3 is CSVRLATNEKLFF. CDR3 bases: TGCAGCGTTAGACTTGCAACTAATGAAAAACTGTTTTTT.

The V call is TRBV5-1, the J call TRBJ2-7, with D unclear. Trimming left V 2 bases short and J 6 bases short, with 12 bases between. CDR3 length equals 13 residues. Germline-derived CDR1 and CDR2 are SGHRS and YFSETQ. The CDR3 nucleotides read TGCGCCAGCAGCTTAGACGCTGGCTCCGAGCAGTACTTC. Protein sequence: CASSLDAGSEQYF.

The chain joins TRBV5-1 to TRBJ2-5, with D possibly matching TRBD1 (5 bases). The CDR3 spans 16 residues. V was pared by 4 bases and J by 1 base, with 17 bases between. Per the germline V gene, CDR1 is SGHRS and CDR2 is YFSETQ. CDR3 DNA: TGCGCCAGCAGCAAAAATGATCAGGGTAGCCAAGAGACCCAGTACTTC. It codes for CASSKNDQGSQETQYF.

The V gene is TRBV7-9, the J gene TRBJ2-3; 7 nucleotides match TRBD2. V was pared by 4 bases and J by 5 bases, with 6 bases of the junction left unmatched. Germline values: CDR1 SEHNR, CDR2 FQNEAQ (reference sequence). This CDR3 has 14 amino acids. The DNA for the CDR3 is TGTGCCAGCAGCTCCGGACTAGAGAGAGATACGCAGTATTTT. Translated, it gives CASSSGLERDTQYF.

This clone was recorded once. The chain has TRBV4-2 and TRBJ1-5, with TRBD1 identical over 7 bases. The V and J ends lost 0 bases and 6 bases, in that order; junction bases with no gene match: 5. CDR1 and CDR2 from the germline V gene are LGHNA and YNFKEQ. This CDR3 is 15 amino acids long. This CDR3 reads CASSQEAGGRQPQHF. The CDR3 bases are TGTGCCAGCAGCCAAGAAGCAGGGGGACGTCAGCCCCAGCATTTT.

The chain couples TRBV5-1 to TRBJ1-1; 7 bases are a match to TRBD1. V trimming: 8 bases; J trimming: 3 bases; junction bases outside the gene matches: 13. CDR3 length: 15 residues. Germline lookup yields CDR1 SGHRS and CDR2 YFSETQ. CDR3 sequence (DNA): TGCGCCAGTCAGAGAGGGGGCGGTCCGGACACTGAAGCTTTCTTT. It translates to CASQRGGGPDTEAFF.

This sequence joins TRBV6-6 and TRBJ2-7; 7 bases agree with TRBD2. V shed 10 bases, J shed 5 bases, and the junction held 11 bases outside the gene matches. Germline V lookup: CDR1 MNHNY, CDR2 SVGAGI (reference sequence). The CDR3 length is 13 residues. The CDR3: CAIRGGTMDEQYF. In DNA, the CDR3 is TGTGCCATCCGGGGTGGGACTATGGACGAGCAGTACTTC.

This chain connects TRBV29-1 to TRBJ2-3; D perhaps matches TRBD2 (5 bases). Germline lookup yields CDR1 SQVTM and CDR2 ANQGSEA. The CDR3 contains 13 residues. V dropped 3 bases and J dropped 0 bases, with 7 bases sitting between them. The CDR3 loop is CSVDGLSTDTQYF. The CDR3 region has the DNA TGCAGCGTTGACGGACTTAGCACAGATACGCAGTATTTT.

This clone was recorded a few times. The V gene is TRBV5-1, the J gene TRBJ1-2, with TRBD1 matching 7 bases. Trimming removed 8 bases from V and 3 bases from J; junction bases left unmatched: 10. Germline lookup yields CDR1 SGHRS and CDR2 YFSETQ. The CDR3 loop spans 14 amino acids. In nucleotides, the CDR3 is TGCGCCAGATGCCAAAGGGGGCTAGACTATGGCTACACCTTC. Translating gives CARCQRGLDYGYTF. The full variable domain, completed using reference TRBV5-1 and TRBJ1-2, is KAGVTQTPRYLIKTRGQQVTLSCSPISGHRSVSWYQQTPGQGLQFLFEYFSETQRNKGNFPGRFSGRQFSNSRSEMNVSTLELGDSALYLCARCQRGLDYGYTFGSGTRLTVV.

In this sample, this clone turned up once. The chain employs TRBV5-1 and TRBJ2-2; 8 bases are shared with TRBD2. V was clipped by 0 bases and J by 9 bases; unmatched bases: 7. There are 15 residues in the CDR3. Germline CDR1 reads SGHRS; CDR2 reads YFSETQ. The CDR3 DNA follows: TGCGCCAGCAGCTTGGCTCAGCGGGAGCGGTGGGAGCTGTTTTTT. It is translated as CASSLAQRERWELFF.

CDR3: CASSGGYQETQYF. CDR3 sequence (DNA): TGTGCCAGCAGCGGGGGGTATCAAGAGACCCAGTACTTC. The chain joins TRBV5-4 to TRBJ2-5; D is possibly TRBD2 (6 bases). Germline V gene lookup returns CDR1 SGHNT and CDR2 YYREEE (reference sequence). The CDR3 covers 13 residues. V was trimmed by 4 bases and J by 2 bases, leaving 9 bases between them. The whole variable domain, remainder taken from reference TRBV5-4 and TRBJ2-5, is ETGVTQSPTHLIKTRGQQVTLRCSSQSGHNTVSWYQQALGQGPQFIFQYYREEENGRGNFPPRFSGLQFPNYSSELNVNALELDDSALYLCASSGGYQETQYFGPGTRLLVL.

The gene calls are TRBV29-1 and TRBJ2-1; D is uncertain. The germline V gene encodes CDR1 SQVTM and CDR2 ANQGSEA. The CDR3 covers 13 residues. Deletions cut 4 bases from V and 2 bases from J, with 9 bases between. CDR3 DNA sequence: TGCAGCGTTGGGACCCCGACCTACAATGAGCAGTTCTTC. This encodes CSVGTPTYNEQFF.

V and J are TRBV29-1 and TRBJ1-1; 11 bases align to TRBD1. V gave up 7 bases and J gave up 5 bases; unmatched junction bases: 6. Germline-derived CDR1 and CDR2 are SQVTM and ANQGSEA. The CDR3 extends over 13 amino acids. The CDR3 reads CSGLGQGATEAFF. In DNA form, the CDR3 reads TGCAGCGGCTTAGGACAGGGGGCAACTGAAGCTTTCTTT.

The chain joins TRBV6-1 to TRBJ1-4; D not certain. The CDR3 runs to 15 residues. V was shortened by 1 base and J by 8 bases, with 14 bases between the two germline ends. The germline V gene has CDR1 MNHNS and CDR2 SASEGT. CDR3 region: CASSEGPSPWEKLFF. DNA for the CDR3: TGTGCCAGCAGTGAAGGCCCAAGCCCATGGGAAAAACTGTTTTTT.

The chain has TRBV9 and TRBJ2-7; no reliable D call. The CDR3 spans 14 residues. Germline-derived CDR1 and CDR2 are SGDLS and YYNGEE. V was clipped by 0 bases and J by 2 bases, with 9 bases between them. DNA for the CDR3: TGTGCCAGCAGCGTAGAACCTCTAGCCTACGAGCAGTACTTC. The encoded protein is CASSVEPLAYEQYF.

This clone was recorded only once. This sequence joins TRBV6-1 and TRBJ2-4; 7 nucleotides match TRBD1. The CDR3 sequence is 19 residues long. Germline CDR1 is MNHNS and CDR2 is SASEGT. Trimming took 0 bases from V and 5 from J; bases not matched to a gene: 16. CDR3 protein: CASSEAPRQGVVRENIQYF. For the CDR3, the DNA is TGTGCCAGCAGTGAAGCGCCTCGACAGGGTGTGGTGCGTGAAAACATTCAGTACTTC.